The subject of this entry is one T cell receptor beta chain. Its antigen remains unidentified. These data come from a study of cytomegalovirus exposure and HLA in healthy donors. While unrecorded immune exposures were likely, the donors were nominally healthy when sampled. Primers: 60 Vbeta forward and 13 Jbeta reverse. TCRdb's copy holds only in-frame clones and misses some; the assay was immunoSEQ multiplex PCR. The sample has about 140,000 clones, around 68% seen once. Study-level points and caveats: Some highly shared sequence variants likely arose as a pipeline artifact.

Trimming stripped 1 base from V and 1 base from J, with 8 bases between. The CDR3 runs 14 residues. Germline V gene sequence: CDR1 SGHTS, CDR2 YDEGEE. J is TRBJ2-5 and V is TRBV5-8; D perhaps matches TRBD2 (5 bases). Sequenced: PBMCs. The sequence was collected from a man aged 25 to 40 in good health and CMV-seropositive. The CDR3 coding sequence is TGTGCCAGCAGCTTGTATAGCGCCCAAGAGACCCAGTACTTC. It specifies CASSLYSAQETQYF.